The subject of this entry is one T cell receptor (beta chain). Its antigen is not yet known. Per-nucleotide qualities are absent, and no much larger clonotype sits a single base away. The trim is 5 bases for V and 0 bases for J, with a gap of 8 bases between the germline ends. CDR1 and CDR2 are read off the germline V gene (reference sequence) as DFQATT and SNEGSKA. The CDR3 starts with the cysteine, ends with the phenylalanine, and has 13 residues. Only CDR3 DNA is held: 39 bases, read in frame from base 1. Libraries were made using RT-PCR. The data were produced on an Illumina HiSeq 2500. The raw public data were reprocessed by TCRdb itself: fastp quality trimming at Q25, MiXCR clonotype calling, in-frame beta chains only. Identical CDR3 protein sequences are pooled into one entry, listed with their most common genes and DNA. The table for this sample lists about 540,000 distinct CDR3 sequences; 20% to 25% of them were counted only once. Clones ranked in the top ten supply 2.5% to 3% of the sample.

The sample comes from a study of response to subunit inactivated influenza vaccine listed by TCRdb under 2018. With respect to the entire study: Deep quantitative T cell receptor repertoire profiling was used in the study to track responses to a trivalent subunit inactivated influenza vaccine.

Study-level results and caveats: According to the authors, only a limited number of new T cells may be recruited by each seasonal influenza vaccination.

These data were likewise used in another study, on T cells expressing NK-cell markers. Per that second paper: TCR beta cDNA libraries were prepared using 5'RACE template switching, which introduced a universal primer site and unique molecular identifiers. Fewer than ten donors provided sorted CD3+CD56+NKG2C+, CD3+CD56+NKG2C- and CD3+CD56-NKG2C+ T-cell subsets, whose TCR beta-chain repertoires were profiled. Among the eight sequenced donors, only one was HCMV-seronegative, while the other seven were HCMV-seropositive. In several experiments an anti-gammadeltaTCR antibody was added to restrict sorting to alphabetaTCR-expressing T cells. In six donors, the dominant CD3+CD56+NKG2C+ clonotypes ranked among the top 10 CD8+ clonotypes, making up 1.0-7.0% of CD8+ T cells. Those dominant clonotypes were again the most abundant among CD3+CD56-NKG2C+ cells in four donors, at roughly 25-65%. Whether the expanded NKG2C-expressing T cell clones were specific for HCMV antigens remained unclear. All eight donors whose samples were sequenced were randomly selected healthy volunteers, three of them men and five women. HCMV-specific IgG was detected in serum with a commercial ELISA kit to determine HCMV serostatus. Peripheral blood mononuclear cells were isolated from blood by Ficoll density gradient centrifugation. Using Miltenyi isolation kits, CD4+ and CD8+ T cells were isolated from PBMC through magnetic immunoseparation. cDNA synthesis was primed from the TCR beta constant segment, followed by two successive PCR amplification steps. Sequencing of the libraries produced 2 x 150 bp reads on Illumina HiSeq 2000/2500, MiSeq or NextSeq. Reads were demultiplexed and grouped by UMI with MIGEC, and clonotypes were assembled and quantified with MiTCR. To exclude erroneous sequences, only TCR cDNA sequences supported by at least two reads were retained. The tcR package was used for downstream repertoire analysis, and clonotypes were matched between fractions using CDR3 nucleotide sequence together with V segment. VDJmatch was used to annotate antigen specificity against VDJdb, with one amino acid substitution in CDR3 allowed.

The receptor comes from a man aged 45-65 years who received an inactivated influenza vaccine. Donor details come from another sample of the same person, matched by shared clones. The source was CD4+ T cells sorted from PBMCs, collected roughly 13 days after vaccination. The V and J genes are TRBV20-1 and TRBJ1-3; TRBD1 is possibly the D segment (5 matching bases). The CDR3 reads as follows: CSAVGVSGNTIYF. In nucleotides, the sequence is TGCAGTGCTGTGGGGGTCTCTGGAAACACCATATATTTT.